The text below deals with one T cell receptor beta chain. The source of the sample is a study of blood T cell repertoires in COVID-19. Study at large: Sample material is recorded as cDNA or gDNA derived from T cells, B-cell-depleted T cells, or PBMCs.

TCRdb's table, derived via immunoSEQ multiplex PCR, lists solely in-frame clones and lacks some. The sample lists 100,000 to 150,000 clones; approximately 83% were seen once. The germline V gene has CDR1 MGHRA and CDR2 YSYEKL. V lost 0 bases and J 0 bases, leaving 16 bases between the germline ends. This CDR3 contains 18 residues. The TCR sequence derives from a man in his fifties or sixties with acute or convalescent COVID-19. Sequenced: peripheral blood. The chain has TRBV4-1 and TRBJ2-3; D is unresolved. The DNA of the CDR3 is TGCGCCAGCAGCCAAGATCCCCCCAACATGCACAGCACAGATACGCAGTATTTT. Translation gives CASSQDPPNMHSTDTQYF.